This entry describes one T cell receptor (beta chain). This clonotype was detected ten times or more. No antigen is known for it. The sample holds no much larger clone one base away, and base qualities are not on file. This sample was included in a study of Graves' ophthalmopathy and Graves' hyperthyroidism listed by TCRdb under 2018. A note on the overall study: Peripheral blood was collected at initial diagnosis, before any treatment. To tell Graves' ophthalmopathy apart from Graves' hyperthyroidism, and to predict which patients would progress to ophthalmopathy, the study relied on TCR beta repertoire signatures. In total, 120 to 150 blood samples were TCR-sequenced: 43 ophthalmopathy, under 80 hyperthyroidism and about 17 hyperthyroidism-to-ophthalmopathy patients. To explore V-J signatures that separate ophthalmopathy from hyperthyroidism, a discovery set of about a hundred patients was enrolled, consisting of 43 with ophthalmopathy and some 59 with stable hyperthyroidism. For independent validation, a separate cohort was made up of approximately 19 hyperthyroidism patients plus 17 patients who later progressed from hyperthyroidism to ophthalmopathy. In a handful of hyperthyroidism patients, the T-cell repertoire of thyroid tissue was compared with the T-cell repertoire of blood. Following sampling, methimazole starting at 30 mg daily was administered to hyperthyroidism patients, and high-dose intravenous methylprednisolone was administered to ophthalmopathy patients. The 100 or so discovery patients were divided at random into training and test sets in a 7:3 ratio.

The germline V gene provides CDR1 SGHRS and CDR2 YFSETQ. Measured from the cysteine to the phenylalanine, the CDR3 is 14 residues long. CDR3 DNA only is kept here, 42 bases in frame from base 1. Cut back by 4 bases and 2 bases, the V and J ends lie 13 bases apart. General conclusions and limits of the study: In validation, the model predicted ophthalmopathy progression with about 70% sensitivity and approximately 75% specificity; more than ten predicted patients were CT-confirmed with GO in a median of about 7.1 months. Most expanded thyroid clonotypes with a frequency above 0.001 also appeared in blood, which suggests that blood repertoires may reflect the immune response in the thyroid. Sample size was not statistically predetermined, and group allocation was not concealed from the investigators. The 13-signature model separated ophthalmopathy from stable hyperthyroidism with approximately 90% sensitivity and less than 83% specificity in cross-validation, and 80%/75% in the test set.

Ophthalmopathy patients had moderately to severely active disease, Clinical Activity Score of at least 3, NOSPECS grade of at least 4, and disease duration under 3 months. Patients were excluded if they had other autoimmune diseases, uncontrolled infections, pregnancy or lactation. Diagnosis was based on clinical symptoms, serum thyroxine, TRAb, thyroid ultrasound and orbital computed tomography. Using Ficoll-Paque density gradient centrifugation, PBMCs were isolated from about 9.4 ml of fresh peripheral blood. Total RNA was extracted using Trizol reagent, and RNA quality was checked on an Agilent 2100 Bioanalyzer. TCR beta CDR3 regions were amplified from RNA transcripts for repertoire sequencing. HTBI primers and the Qiagen OneStep RT-PCR kit were used in a first-round RT-PCR, which was followed by a second-round multiplex PCR, size selection and purification. The libraries underwent paired-end sequencing with 100 bp reads on an Illumina HiSeq2000. The source study handled its data this way. Reads were processed with SOAPnuke, discarding reads with adapters, uncalled bases, mean Phred below 15, or no exact constant-primer or identifier match. High-quality paired reads were merged with COPE v1.2.5. Unique nucleotide sequences were defined as clonotypes and aligned to IMGT TRB V, D and J references using MiTCR v1.1. The analysis was limited to V-J combinations with a frequency above 0.0001, which together covered 99.2% of the repertoires. A TCR clonal expansion and chaos score per V-J combination was defined as the ratio of F50 clonal expansion to chaos observed in the TCRdist matrix. Welch's t-statistics and random forest were used to reduce the features to about twelve V-J combinations, which were then used as input to a naive Bayes classifier. The Morisita-Horn index was used to measure how similar the thyroid and blood repertoires were. TCRdb passed the public sequencing reads through fastp at Q25 and MiXCR, retaining productive beta sequences. Rows with one shared CDR3 protein collapse into an entry with the most common genes and DNA. TCRdb's processing, not the authors' own work, is the source of the V and J calls. The table for this sample lists 350,000 to 400,000 distinct CDR3 sequences; about 17% of them were counted only once. 1.6% of the sample lies in the top ten.

The specimen was peripheral blood. This receptor was identified in a woman aged 18-30 years with Graves' ophthalmopathy. Donor details come from another sample of the same person, matched by shared clones. The receptor chain draws on TRBV5-1 and TRBJ2-7; the D call could be TRBD1 or TRBD2, with each sharing 5 bases. The nucleotide sequence is given as TGCGCCAGCAGCGTAGGGGACGTTACCTACGAGCAGTACTTC. Translated, this is CASSVGDVTYEQYF.